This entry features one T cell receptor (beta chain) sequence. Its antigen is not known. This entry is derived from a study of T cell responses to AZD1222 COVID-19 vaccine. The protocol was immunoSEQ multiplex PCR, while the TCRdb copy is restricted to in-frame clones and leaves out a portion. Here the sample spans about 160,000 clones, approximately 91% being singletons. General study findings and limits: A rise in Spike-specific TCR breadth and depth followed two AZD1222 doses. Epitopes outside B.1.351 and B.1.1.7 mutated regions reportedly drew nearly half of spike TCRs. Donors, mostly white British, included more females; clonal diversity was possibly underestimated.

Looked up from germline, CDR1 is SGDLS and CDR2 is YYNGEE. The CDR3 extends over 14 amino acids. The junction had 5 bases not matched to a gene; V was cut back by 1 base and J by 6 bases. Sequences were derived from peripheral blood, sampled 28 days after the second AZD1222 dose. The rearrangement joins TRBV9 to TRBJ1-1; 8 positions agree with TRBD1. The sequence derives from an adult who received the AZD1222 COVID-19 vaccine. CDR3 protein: CASSVIAQGAEAFF. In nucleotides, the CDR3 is TGTGCCAGCAGCGTAATAGCACAGGGGGCTGAAGCTTTCTTT.